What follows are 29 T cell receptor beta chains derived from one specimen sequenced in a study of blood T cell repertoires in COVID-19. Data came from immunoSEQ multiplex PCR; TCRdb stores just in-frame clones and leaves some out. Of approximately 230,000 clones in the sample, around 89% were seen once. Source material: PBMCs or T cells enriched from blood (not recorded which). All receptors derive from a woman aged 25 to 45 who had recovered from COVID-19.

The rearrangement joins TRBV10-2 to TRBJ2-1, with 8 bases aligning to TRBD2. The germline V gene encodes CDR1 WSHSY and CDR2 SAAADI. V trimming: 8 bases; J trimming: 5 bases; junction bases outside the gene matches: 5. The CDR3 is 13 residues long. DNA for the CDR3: TGCGCCAGCTCAGGGACTAGAGACAATGAGCAGTTCTTC. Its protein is CASSGTRDNEQFF.

CDR3 amino acids: CSASGGTGGGEQYF. The CDR3 DNA reads TGCAGTGCTAGTGGCGGGACAGGGGGGGGCGAGCAGTACTTC. The chain has TRBV20-1 and TRBJ2-7, with 11 bases lining up with TRBD1. Germline CDR1 DFQATT, CDR2 SNEGSKA (reference sequence). The V gene end was trimmed by 3 bases and the J gene end by 6 bases; junction bases not matched to a gene: 7. The CDR3 has 14 amino acids.

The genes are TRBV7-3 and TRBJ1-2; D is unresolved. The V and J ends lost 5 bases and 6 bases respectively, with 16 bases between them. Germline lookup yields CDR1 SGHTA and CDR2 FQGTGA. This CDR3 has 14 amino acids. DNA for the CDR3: TGTGCCAGCAGCCTAGGCGGGCAGACCGATGGCTACACCTTC. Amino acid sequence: CASSLGGQTDGYTF.

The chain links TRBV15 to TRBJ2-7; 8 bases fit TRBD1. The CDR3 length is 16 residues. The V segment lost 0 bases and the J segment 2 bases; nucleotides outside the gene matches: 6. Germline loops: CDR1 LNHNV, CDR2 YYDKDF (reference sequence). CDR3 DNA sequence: TGTGCCACCAGCAGAGATATAGGACAGGGCGCCTACGAGCAGTACTTC. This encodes CATSRDIGQGAYEQYF.

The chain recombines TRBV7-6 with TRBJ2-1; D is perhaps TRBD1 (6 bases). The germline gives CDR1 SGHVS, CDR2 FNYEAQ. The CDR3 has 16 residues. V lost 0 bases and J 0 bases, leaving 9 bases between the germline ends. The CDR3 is CASSLAAGDSYNEQFF. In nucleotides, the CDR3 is TGTGCCAGCAGCTTAGCCGCAGGGGACTCCTACAATGAGCAGTTCTTC.

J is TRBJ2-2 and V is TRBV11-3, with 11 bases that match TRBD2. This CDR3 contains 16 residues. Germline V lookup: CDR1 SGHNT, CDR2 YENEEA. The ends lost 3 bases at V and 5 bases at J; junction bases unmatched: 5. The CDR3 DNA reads TGTGCCAGCAGCTTGCTAGCGGGAGGTCGGACCGGGGAGCTGTTTTTT. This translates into CASSLLAGGRTGELFF.

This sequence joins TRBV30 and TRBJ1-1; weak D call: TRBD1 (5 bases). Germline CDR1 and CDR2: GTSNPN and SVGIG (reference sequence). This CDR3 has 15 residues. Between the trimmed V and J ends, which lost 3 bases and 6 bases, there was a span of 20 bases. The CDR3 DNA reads TGTGCCTGGAGCTCCGGGGGGGGTTCAAGGTCTGAAGCTTTCTTT. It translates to CAWSSGGGSRSEAFF.

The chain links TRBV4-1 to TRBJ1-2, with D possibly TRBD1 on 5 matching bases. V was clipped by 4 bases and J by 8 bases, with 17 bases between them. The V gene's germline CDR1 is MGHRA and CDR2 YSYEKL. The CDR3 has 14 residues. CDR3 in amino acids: CASSPNTRQRGYTF. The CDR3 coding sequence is TGCGCCAGCAGCCCCAATACTCGACAGCGAGGCTACACCTTC.

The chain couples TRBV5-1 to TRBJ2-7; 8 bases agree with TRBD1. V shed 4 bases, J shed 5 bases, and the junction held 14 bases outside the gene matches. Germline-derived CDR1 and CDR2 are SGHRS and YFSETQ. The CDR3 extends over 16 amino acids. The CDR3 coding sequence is TGCGCCAGCAGCGAAGGACAGGGTCGTCTTTTGGACGAGCAGTACTTC. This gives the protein CASSEGQGRLLDEQYF.

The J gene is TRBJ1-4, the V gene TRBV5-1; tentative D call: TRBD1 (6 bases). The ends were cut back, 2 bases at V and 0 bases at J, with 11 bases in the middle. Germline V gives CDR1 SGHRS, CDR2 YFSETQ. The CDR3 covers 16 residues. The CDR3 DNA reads TGCGCCAGCAGCTTTCAGGGGACCGCAACTAATGAAAAACTGTTTTTT. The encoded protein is CASSFQGTATNEKLFF. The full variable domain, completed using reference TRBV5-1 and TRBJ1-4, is KAGVTQTPRYLIKTRGQQVTLSCSPISGHRSVSWYQQTPGQGLQFLFEYFSETQRNKGNFPGRFSGRQFSNSRSEMNVSTLELGDSALYLCASSFQGTATNEKLFFGSGTQLSVL.

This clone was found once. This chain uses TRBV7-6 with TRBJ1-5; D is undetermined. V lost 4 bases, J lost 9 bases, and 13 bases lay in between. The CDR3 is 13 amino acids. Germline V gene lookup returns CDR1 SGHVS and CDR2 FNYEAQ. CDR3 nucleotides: TGTGCCAGCAGCTCCCGATGGGAGGGGCCCCAGCATTTT. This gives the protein CASSSRWEGPQHF. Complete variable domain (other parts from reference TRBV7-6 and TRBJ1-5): GAGVSQSPRYKVTKRGQDVALRCDPISGHVSLYWYRQALGQGPEFLTYFNYEAQQDKSGLPNDRFSAERPEGSISTLTIQRTEQRDSAMYRCASSSRWEGPQHFGDGTRLSIL.

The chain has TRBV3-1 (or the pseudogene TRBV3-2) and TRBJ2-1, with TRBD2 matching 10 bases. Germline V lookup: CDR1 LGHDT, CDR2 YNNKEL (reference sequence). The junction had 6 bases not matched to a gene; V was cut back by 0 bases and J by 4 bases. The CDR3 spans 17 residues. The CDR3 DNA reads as TGTGCCAGCAGCCAAGATGGTGCTAGCGGGAGTTACAATGAGCAGTTCTTC. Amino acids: CASSQDGASGSYNEQFF.

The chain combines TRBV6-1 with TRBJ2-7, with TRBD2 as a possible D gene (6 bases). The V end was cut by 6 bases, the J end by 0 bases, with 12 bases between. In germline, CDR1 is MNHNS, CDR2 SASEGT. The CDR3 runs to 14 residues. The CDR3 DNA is TGTGCCAGCAGCACTCGGGGGAGCTCCTACGAGCAGTACTTC. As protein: CASSTRGSSYEQYF.

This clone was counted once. The CDR3 DNA reads TGTGCCTGGAGTATCCAGGTTAACACTGAAGCTTTCTTT. It specifies CAWSIQVNTEAFF. The J gene is TRBJ1-1, the V gene TRBV30; unclear D gene. Trimming shortened V by 2 bases and J by 2 bases, and 9 bases separated the two germline ends. CDR1 and CDR2 from the germline V gene are GTSNPN and SVGIG (reference sequence). This CDR3 is built from 13 residues.

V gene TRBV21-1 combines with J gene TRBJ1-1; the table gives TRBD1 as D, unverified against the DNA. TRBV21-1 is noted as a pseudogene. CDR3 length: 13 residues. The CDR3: CASSKVVHSEAFF. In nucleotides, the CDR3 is TGTGCCAGCAGCAAAGTAGTTCACAGTGAAGCTTTCTTT.

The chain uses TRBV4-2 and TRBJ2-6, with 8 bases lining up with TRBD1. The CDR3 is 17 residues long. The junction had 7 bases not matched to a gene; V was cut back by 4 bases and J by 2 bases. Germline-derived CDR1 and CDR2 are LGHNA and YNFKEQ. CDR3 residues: CASSRPGTGPGANVLTF. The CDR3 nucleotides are TGTGCCAGCAGCCGCCCAGGGACAGGTCCTGGGGCCAACGTCCTGACTTTC.

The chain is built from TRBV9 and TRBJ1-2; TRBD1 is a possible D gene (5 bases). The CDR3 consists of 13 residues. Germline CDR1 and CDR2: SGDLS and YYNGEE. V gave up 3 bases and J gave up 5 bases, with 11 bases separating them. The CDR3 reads CASSGLQDYGYTF. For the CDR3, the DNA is TGTGCCAGCAGCGGGTTACAGGATTATGGCTACACCTTC.

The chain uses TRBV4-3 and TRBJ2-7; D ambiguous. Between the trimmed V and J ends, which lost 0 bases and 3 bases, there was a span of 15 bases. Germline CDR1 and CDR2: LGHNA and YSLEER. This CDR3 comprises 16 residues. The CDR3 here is CASSQDHLGRLYEQYF. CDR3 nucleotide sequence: TGCGCCAGCAGCCAAGATCATCTAGGTCGCCTCTACGAGCAGTACTTC.

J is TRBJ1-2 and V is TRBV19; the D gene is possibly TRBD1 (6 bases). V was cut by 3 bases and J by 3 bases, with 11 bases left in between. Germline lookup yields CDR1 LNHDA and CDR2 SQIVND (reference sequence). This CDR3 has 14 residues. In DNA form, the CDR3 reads TGTGCCAGTAGTATTCTGGGACAACACTATGGCTACACCTTC. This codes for CASSILGQHYGYTF.

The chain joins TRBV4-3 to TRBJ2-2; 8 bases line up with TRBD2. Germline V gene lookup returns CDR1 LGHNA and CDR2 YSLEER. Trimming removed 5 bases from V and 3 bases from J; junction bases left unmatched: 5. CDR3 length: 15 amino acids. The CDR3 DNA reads TGCGCCAGCAGCGCTAGCGGGCAGGACACCGGGGAGCTGTTTTTT. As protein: CASSASGQDTGELFF.

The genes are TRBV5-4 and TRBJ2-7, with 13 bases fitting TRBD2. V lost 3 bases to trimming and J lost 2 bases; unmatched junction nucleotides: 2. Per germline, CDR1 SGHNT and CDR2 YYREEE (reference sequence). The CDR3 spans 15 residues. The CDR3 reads CASSWGTSGTYEQYF. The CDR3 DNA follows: TGTGCCAGCAGCTGGGGGACTAGCGGGACCTACGAGCAGTACTTC.

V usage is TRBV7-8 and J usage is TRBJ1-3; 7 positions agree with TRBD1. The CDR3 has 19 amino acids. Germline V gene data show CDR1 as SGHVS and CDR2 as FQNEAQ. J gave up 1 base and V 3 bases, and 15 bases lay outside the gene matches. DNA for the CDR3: TGTGCCAGCAGCTTCTACCGGGACAGCTTTTATCGGTCTGGAAACACCATATATTTT. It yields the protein CASSFYRDSFYRSGNTIYF.

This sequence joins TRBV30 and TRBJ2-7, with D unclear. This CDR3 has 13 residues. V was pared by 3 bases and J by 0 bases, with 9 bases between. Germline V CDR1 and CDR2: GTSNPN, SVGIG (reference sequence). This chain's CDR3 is CAWSHIFSYEQYF. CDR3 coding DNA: TGTGCCTGGAGCCACATATTCTCCTACGAGCAGTACTTC. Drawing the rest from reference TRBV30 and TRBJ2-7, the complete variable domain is SQTIHQWPATLVQPVGSPLSLECTVEGTSNPNLYWYRQAAGRGLQLLFYSVGIGQISSEVPQNLSASRPQDRQFILSSKKLLLSDSGFYLCAWSHIFSYEQYFGPGTRLTVT.

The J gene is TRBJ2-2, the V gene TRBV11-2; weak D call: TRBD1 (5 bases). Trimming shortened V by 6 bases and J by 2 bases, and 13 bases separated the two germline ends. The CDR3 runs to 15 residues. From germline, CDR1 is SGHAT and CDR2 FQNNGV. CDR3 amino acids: CASSTTASNTGELFF. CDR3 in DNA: TGTGCCAGCAGTACGACAGCCAGTAACACCGGGGAGCTGTTTTTT.

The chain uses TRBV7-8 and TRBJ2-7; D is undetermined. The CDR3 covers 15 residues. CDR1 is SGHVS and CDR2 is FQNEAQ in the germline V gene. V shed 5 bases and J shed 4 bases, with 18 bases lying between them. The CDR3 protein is CASSQTAARVYEQYF. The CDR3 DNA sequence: TGTGCCAGCAGCCAAACGGCTGCTCGGGTATACGAGCAGTACTTC.

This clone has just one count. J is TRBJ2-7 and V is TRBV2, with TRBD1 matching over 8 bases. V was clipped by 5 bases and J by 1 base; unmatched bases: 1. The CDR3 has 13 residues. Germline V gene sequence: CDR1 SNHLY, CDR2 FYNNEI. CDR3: CASSTGGSYEQYF. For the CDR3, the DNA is TGTGCCAGCAGTACAGGGGGGTCCTACGAGCAGTACTTC.

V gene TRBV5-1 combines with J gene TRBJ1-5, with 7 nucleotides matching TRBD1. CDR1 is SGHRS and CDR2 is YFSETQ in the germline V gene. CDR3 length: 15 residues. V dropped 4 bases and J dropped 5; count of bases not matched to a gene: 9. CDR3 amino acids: CASSPRTGADQPQHF. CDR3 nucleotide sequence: TGCGCCAGCAGCCCCCGCACAGGGGCGGATCAGCCCCAGCATTTT. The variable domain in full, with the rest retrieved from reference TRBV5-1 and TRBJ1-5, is KAGVTQTPRYLIKTRGQQVTLSCSPISGHRSVSWYQQTPGQGLQFLFEYFSETQRNKGNFPGRFSGRQFSNSRSEMNVSTLELGDSALYLCASSPRTGADQPQHFGDGTRLSIL.

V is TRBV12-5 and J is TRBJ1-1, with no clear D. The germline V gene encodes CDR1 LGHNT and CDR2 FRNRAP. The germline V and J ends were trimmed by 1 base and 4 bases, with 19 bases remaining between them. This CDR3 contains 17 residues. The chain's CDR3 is CASGLGTTGYGSTEAFF. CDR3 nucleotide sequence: TGTGCTAGTGGTTTGGGTACTACGGGGTACGGGAGCACTGAAGCTTTCTTT.

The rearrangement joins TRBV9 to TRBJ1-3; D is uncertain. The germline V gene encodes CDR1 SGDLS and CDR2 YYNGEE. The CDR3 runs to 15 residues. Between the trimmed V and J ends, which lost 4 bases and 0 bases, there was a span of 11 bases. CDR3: CASSIGDHSGNTIYF. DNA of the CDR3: TGTGCCAGCAGCATCGGAGACCACTCTGGAAACACCATATATTTT.